This TCR beta chain was obtained from a study of blood T cell repertoires in COVID-19. Study-level information: There were acute and convalescent COVID-19 samples, and they came from the United States, Italy and Spain. Sample material is recorded as cDNA or gDNA derived from T cells, B-cell-depleted T cells, or PBMCs.

The protocol was immunoSEQ multiplex PCR, while the TCRdb copy is restricted to in-frame clones and leaves out a portion. The data contain 330,000 or so clones, approximately 89% of them singletons. Participant-given clinical history determined each cohort assignment. Each recovered donor of Cohort 3 presented with two negative PCRs, clearance, or symptom resolution. Sequenced sample: PBMCs or T cells enriched from blood (not recorded which). The receptor comes from a man aged 25-45 years who had recovered from COVID-19.

CDR3 loop: CASSIGQAPLDGYTF. The CDR3 nucleotides read TGTGCCAGCAGCATCGGACAGGCACCGCTCGATGGCTACACCTTC. V usage is TRBV5-8 and J usage is TRBJ1-2, with 7 bases that match TRBD1. V shed 4 bases and J 6 bases; nucleotides not matched to a gene: 12. This CDR3 region has 15 residues. CDR1 SGHTS and CDR2 YDEGEE come from the germline V gene.